The subject of this entry is one T cell receptor beta chain. Its antigen is currently unknown. The entry originates in a study of cytomegalovirus exposure and HLA in healthy donors. Looking at the study overall: Of the donors genotyped, 300 to 500 in all, 75% to 85% fell in the Caucasian-associated ancestry cluster. Whole-study findings and limits: Rarity held for most TCR sequences, but there were some public TCRs that occurred in many donors. In terms of immune exposure information, only CMV serostatus was available. Three chains linked to CMV were shown in vitro to be specific for CMV antigens.

Germline-derived CDR1 and CDR2 are SQVTM and ANQGSEA. The CDR3 totals 16 residues. The germline V and J ends were trimmed by 7 bases and 3 bases, with 22 bases remaining between them. The PCR contained 60 Vbeta and 13 Jbeta primers. Sequenced by immunoSEQ multiplex PCR; TCRdb stores in-frame clones only, minus some. The sample holds 150,000 to 180,000 clones, 60% to 80% seen once. The genes are TRBV29-1 and TRBJ2-1; possibly TRBD2 for D (5 bases). The receptor was derived from a man between 25 and 39 years old in good health and CMV-seropositive. The sequencing input was PBMCs. The chain's CDR3 is CSAGPRVGEGYNEQFF. Here the CDR3 DNA reads TGCAGCGCCGGGCCCCGGGTGGGAGAGGGCTACAATGAGCAGTTCTTC.